This TCR beta chain was identified during a study of OX40 agonist ivuxolimab in advanced cancers. Study at large: In this trial design, patients received ivuxolimab intravenously at 0.01 to 10 mg/kg every 2 weeks. Study-level findings and limits: Also showing low normalized T-cell clonal expansion were some of the nonresponders. Clonal expansion from baseline to week 6 occurred in both CD4+ and CD8+ T cells.

Comment on this clone: Antigen unknown.

The repertoire was sequenced with immunoSEQ multiplex PCR; TCRdb's copy has only in-frame clones and lacks some. The sample lists some 62,000 clones, around 90% occurring once. The input for sequencing was CD4+ or CD8+ T cells sorted from blood, taken in a trial of the OX40 agonist ivuxolimab. The source of this sequence is an adult with an advanced solid tumor such as melanoma, head and neck, liver or kidney cancer.

The CDR3 region has the DNA TGCGCCAGCAGCTTGGTGGCCGGACGGGGCACAGATACGCAGTATTTT. Its translation is CASSLVAGRGTDTQYF. The V and J genes are TRBV5-1 and TRBJ2-3; no reliable D call. V was cut by 0 bases and J by 1 base, with 12 bases left in between. The germline CDR1 and CDR2 sequences are SGHRS and YFSETQ. CDR3 length equals 16 residues.